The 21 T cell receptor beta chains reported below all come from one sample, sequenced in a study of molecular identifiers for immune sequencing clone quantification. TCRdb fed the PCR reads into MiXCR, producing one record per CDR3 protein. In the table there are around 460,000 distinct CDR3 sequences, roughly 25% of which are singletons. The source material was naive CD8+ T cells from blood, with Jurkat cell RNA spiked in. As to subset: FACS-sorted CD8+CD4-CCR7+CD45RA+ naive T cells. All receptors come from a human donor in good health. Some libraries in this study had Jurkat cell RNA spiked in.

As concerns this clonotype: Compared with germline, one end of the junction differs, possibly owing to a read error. The chain's CDR3 is CVSSRGAGLGSPLHF. The CDR3 DNA follows: TGTGTCAGCAGCCGGGGGGCCGGTCTTGGTTCACCCCTCCACTTT. J is TRBJ1-6 and V is TRBV9, with D possibly being TRBD1 (6 bases). Germline V gene lookup returns CDR1 SGDLS and CDR2 YYNGEE. The length of the CDR3 is 15 residues. The variable domain in full, with the rest retrieved from reference TRBV9 and TRBJ1-6, is DSGVTQTPKHLITATGQRVTLRCSPRSGDLSVYWYQQSLDQGLQFLIQYYNGEERAKGNILERFSAQQFPDLHSELNLSSLELGDSALYFCVSSRGAGLGSPLHFGNGTRLTVT.

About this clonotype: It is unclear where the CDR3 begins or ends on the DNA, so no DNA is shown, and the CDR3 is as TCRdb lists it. This CDR3 reads CASSYNFGQGGFEQYF. The chain has TRBV4-1 and TRBJ2-7; the D segment call TRBD1 is taken from the table without a DNA check. CDR1 is MGHRA, CDR2 YSYEKL, per germline. From its first to its last residue, the CDR3 has 16 amino acids.

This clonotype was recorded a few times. CDR3 bases: TGTGCCAGCAGTACAACGACAGGGACTAGCGGGATAGTAGTCCTGGAGCTTAGCACAGATACGCAGTATTTT. Residues: CASSTTTGTSGIVVLELSTDTQYF. V gene TRBV7-9 combines with J gene TRBJ2-3; TRBD2 matches 13 bases. The CDR3 is made up of 24 amino acids. V lost 6 bases and J lost 0; bases outside the gene matches: 27. The germline V gene encodes CDR1 SEHNR and CDR2 FQNEAQ (reference sequence). Filled out from reference TRBV7-9 and TRBJ2-3, the complete variable domain reads DTGVSQNPRHKITKRGQNVTFRCDPISEHNRLYWYRQTLGQGPEFLTYFQNEAQLEKSRLLSDRFSAERPKGSFSTLEIQRTEQGDSAMYLCASSTTTGTSGIVVLELSTDTQYFGPGTRLTVL.

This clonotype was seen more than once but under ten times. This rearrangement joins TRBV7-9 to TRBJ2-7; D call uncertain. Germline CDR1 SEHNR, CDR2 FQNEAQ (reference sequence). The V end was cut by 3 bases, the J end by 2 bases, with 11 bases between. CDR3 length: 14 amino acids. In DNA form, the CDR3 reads TGTGCCAGCAGCTTCACCCAGGCCCCCTACGAGCAGTACTTC. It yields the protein CASSFTQAPYEQYF.

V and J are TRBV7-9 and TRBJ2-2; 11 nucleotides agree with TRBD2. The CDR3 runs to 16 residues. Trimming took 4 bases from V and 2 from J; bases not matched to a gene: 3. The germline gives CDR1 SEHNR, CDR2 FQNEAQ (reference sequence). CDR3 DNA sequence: TGTGCCAGCAGCTATCTAGCGGGGGGAAACACCGGGGAGCTGTTTTTT. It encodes CASSYLAGGNTGELFF.

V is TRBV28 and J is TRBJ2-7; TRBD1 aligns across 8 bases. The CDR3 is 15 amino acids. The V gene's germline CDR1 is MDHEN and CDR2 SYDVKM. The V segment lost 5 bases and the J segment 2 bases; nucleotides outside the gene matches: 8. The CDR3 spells CASSPHRTGPYEQYF. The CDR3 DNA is TGTGCCAGCAGTCCTCATAGGACAGGGCCCTACGAGCAGTACTTC.

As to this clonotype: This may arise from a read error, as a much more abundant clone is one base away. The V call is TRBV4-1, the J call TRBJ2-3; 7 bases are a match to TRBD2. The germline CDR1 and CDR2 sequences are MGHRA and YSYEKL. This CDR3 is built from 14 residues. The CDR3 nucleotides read TGCGTCAGCAGCCAAGAGCGGGAAACAGATACGCAGTATTTT. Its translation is CVSSQERETDTQYF.

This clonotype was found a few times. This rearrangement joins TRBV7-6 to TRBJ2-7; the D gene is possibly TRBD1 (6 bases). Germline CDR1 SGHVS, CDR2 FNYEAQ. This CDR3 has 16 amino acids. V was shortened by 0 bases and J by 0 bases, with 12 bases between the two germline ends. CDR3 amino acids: CASSLAVQGSSYEQYF. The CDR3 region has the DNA TGTGCCAGCAGCTTAGCGGTACAGGGATCCTCCTACGAGCAGTACTTC.

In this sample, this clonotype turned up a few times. CDR3 residues: CASSISNYGYTF. CDR3 DNA sequence: TGTGCCAGCAGTATTAGTAACTATGGCTACACCTTC. The J gene is TRBJ1-2, the V gene TRBV7-9; D is uncertain. CDR3 length: 12 amino acids. CDR1 is SEHNR, CDR2 FQNEAQ, per germline (reference sequence). V gave up 6 bases and J gave up 1 base, with 6 bases separating them.

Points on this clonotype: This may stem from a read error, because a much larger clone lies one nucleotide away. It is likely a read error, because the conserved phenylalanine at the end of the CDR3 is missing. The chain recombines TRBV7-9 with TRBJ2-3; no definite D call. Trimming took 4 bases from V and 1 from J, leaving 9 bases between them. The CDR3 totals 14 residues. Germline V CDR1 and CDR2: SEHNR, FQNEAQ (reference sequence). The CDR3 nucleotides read TGTGCCAGCAGCTCGATAGGGCGCACAGATACGCAGTATCTT. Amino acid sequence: CASSSIGRTDTQYL.

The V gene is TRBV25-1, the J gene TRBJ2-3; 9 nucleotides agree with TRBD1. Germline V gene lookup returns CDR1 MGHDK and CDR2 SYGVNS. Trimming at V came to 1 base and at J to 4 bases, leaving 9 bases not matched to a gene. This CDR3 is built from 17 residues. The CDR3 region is CASSEWPQGAIADTQYF. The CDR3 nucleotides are TGTGCCAGCAGTGAATGGCCACAGGGGGCTATAGCAGATACGCAGTATTTT.

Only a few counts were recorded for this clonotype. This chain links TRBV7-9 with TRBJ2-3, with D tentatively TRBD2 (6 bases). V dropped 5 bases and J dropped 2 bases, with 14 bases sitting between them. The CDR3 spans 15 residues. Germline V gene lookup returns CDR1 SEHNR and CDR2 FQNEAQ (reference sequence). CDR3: CASSLPTRTTDTQYF. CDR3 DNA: TGTGCCAGCAGCCTCCCGACTAGGACCACAGATACGCAGTATTTT.

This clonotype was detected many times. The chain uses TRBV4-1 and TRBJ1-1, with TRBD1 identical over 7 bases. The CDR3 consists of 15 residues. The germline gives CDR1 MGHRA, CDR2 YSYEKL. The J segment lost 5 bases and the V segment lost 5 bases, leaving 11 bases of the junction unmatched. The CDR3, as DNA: TGCGCCAGCAGCTTGCGACAGGGAGGAGGAACTGAAGCTTTCTTT. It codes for CASSLRQGGGTEAFF.

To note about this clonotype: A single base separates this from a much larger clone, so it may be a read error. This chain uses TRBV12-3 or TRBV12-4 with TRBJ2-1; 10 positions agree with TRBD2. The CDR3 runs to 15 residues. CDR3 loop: CATSLSTSGINEQFF. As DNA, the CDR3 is TGTGCCACCAGTTTAAGTACTAGCGGGATCAATGAGCAGTTCTTC.

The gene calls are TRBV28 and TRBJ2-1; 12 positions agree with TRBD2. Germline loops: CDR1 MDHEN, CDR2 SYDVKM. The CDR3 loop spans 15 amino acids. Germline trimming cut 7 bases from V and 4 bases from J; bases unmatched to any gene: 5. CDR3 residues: CASTIGTSGYNEQFF. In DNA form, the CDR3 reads TGTGCCAGCACCATTGGGACTAGCGGGTACAATGAGCAGTTCTTC.

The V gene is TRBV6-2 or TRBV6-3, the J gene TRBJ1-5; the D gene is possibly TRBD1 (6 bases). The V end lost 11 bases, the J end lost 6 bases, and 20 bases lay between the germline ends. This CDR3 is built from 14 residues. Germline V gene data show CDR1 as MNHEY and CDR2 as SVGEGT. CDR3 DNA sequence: TGTGCCGCCGGGGGCAGGGGCCTGGGTCAGCCCCAGCATTTT. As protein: CAAGGRGLGQPQHF.

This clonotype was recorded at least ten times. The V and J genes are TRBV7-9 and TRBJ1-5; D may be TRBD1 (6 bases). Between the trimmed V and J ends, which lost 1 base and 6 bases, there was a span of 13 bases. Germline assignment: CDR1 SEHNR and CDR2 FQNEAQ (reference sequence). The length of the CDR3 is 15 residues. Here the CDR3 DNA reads TGTGCCAGCAGCTTAGGGGGGCTTGGTTCTCAGCCCCAGCATTTT. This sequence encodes CASSLGGLGSQPQHF.

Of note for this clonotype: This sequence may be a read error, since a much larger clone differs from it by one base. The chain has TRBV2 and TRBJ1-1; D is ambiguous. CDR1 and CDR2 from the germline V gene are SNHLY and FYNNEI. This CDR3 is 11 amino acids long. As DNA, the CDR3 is TGTTCCAGCAGGAACATGCCCGAAGCTTTCTTT. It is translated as CSSRNMPEAFF.

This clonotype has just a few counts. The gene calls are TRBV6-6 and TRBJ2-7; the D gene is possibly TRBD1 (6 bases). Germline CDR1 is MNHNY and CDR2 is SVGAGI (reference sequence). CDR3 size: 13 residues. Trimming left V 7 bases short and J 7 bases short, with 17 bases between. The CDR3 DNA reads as TGTGCCAGCACCCGGGACACCTCTTTTGAGCAGTACTTC. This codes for CASTRDTSFEQYF.

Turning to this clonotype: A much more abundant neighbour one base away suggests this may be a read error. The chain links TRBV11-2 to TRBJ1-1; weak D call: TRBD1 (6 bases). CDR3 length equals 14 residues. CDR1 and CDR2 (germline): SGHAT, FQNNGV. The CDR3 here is CASSLGTVGTEASF. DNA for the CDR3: TGTGCCAGCAGCTTAGGGACAGTCGGCACTGAAGCTTCCTTT. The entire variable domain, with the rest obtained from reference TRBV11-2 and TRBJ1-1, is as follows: EAGVAQSPRYKIIEKRQSVAFWCNPISGHATLYWYQQILGQGPKLLIQFQNNGVVDDSQLPKDRFSAERLKGVDSTLKIQPAKLEDSAVYLCASSLGTVGTEASFGQGTRLTVV.

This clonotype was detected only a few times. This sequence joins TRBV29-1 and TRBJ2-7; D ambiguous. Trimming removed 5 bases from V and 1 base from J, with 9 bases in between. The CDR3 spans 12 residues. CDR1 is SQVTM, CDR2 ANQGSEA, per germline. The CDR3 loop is CSVSPVSYEQYF. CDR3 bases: TGCAGCGTTTCGCCGGTGTCCTACGAGCAGTACTTC.